This T cell receptor beta chain appears in the sequencing data of a study of shared T cell receptors in the human thymus. Sequencing used immunoSEQ multiplex PCR; TCRdb keeps in-frame clones, though not all of them. The sample carries hundreds of thousands of clones, more than 70% recorded once. The sample was also linked to a second study, of human thymus T cells.

Sequencing input: thymocytes. This TCR was recovered from a boy in the first two years of life with a congenital heart defect.

CDR3 sequence (DNA): TGCGCCAGCGGAACTAGCGGGAATGAGCAGTTCTTC. It is translated as CASGTSGNEQFF. The chain couples TRBV10-1 to TRBJ2-1, with 9 bases matching TRBD2. Germline values: CDR1 WNHNN, CDR2 SYGVQD (reference sequence). Germline trimming cut 8 bases from V and 7 bases from J; bases unmatched to any gene: 3. This CDR3 is built from 12 residues.